This TCR beta chain derives from a study of tumor-infiltrating lymphocytes in primary liver carcinoma. At the level of the study: Among the tumors, stages were T1-T3 N0M0 and sizes about 4 to 10 cm. Findings and caveats of the study: Compared with blood, tumor repertoires held significantly more in their top 250 clones.

This clonotype came up many times. Its antigen is not known. With about 470 ng total RNA as template and a constant-region primer, TCR beta cDNA was made. TCR beta libraries came from three nested multiplex PCR rounds using slightly modified ARM-PCR. A C-beta reverse primer and TRBV1-TRBV30 forward primers served in each of the first two PCR rounds, at ten to eleven cycles apiece. TCRdb reprocessed the multiplex PCR reads with MiXCR, giving one entry per CDR3 protein. The table lists some 200,000 distinct CDR3 sequences, less than 70% of them singletons, with around 7.1% in the top ten. The CDR3 runs to 13 residues. Germline V gene data show CDR1 as WSHSY and CDR2 as SAAADI. V lost 6 bases and J lost 0, with 6 bases in between. Germline DNA was also extracted, while the blood RNA originated from unsorted whole blood.

V is TRBV10-2 and J is TRBJ1-5, with D perhaps TRBD1 (5 bases). Sequencing input: peripheral blood. The receptor comes from an older woman with primary liver carcinoma and hepatitis B virus infection. The CDR3 protein is CASRDSSNQPQHF. CDR3 DNA: TGCGCCAGCAGAGACAGTAGCAATCAGCCCCAGCATTTT.